This TCR beta chain stems from a study of T cell repertoires in cytomegalovirus infection. Findings of the study overall: HLA-C-restricted CMV clonotypes gave the most frequent clonotype in two of eight donors.

CDR3 length equals 15 residues. The germline V and J ends were trimmed by 0 bases and 7 bases, with 10 bases remaining between them. Germline lookup yields CDR1 PRHDT and CDR2 FYEKMQ (reference sequence). Only a few counts were recorded for this clonotype. Its cognate antigen is unknown. TCRdb reprocessed the reads with MiXCR, giving one entry per CDR3 protein. The data show some 920,000 distinct CDR3 sequences, less than 40% seen once. This TCR derives from a human donor in good health (CMV status not recorded). Some clones in this sample may be carry-over from other donors' samples. The sequenced sample was cultured CD8+ T cells from PBMCs, obtained from culture after CMV antigen stimulation. This chain connects TRBV13 to TRBJ1-6; no clear D. CDR3 coding DNA: TGTGCCAGCAGCTTAGGCCTGGGTTTGAATTCACCCCTCCACTTT. This codes for CASSLGLGLNSPLHF.